Listed below are T cell receptor beta chains from one sample, sequenced in a study of T cells in localized non-small cell lung cancer. Here immunoSEQ multiplex PCR was the method, and the copy in TCRdb shows in-frame clones only, minus some. The table has more than 45,000 clones, approximately 90% seen once. The source material was peripheral blood, sampled before any cancer treatment. The receptors were gathered from a male donor at least 60 years old with stage III squamous cell lung carcinoma. The CDR3 runs from the conserved cysteine through the conserved F or W. A D gene is named only where the DNA matches it firmly.

>TRBJ2-2|NA|TRBV11-3
CASRGNTGELFF
TGTGCCAGCAGGGGGAACACCGGGGAGCTGTTTTTT
>TRBJ1-5|TRBD1|TRBV5-1
CASSLQPGTGGYQPQHF
TGCGCCAGCAGCTTACAACCCGGGACAGGGGGTTATCAGCCCCAGCATTTT
>TRBJ1-4|TRBD1|TRBV7-2
CASSFFQGAGEKLFF
TGTGCCAGCAGCTTTTTTCAGGGGGCCGGGGAAAAACTGTTTTTT
>TRBJ1-5|NA|TRBV7-9
CASSYSGPGGNQPQHF
TGTGCCAGCAGCTATTCCGGGCCCGGAGGCAATCAGCCCCAGCATTTT
>TRBJ1-6|NA|TRBV5-1
CASSLSSSAGMDSPLHF
TGCGCCAGCAGCTTGTCCTCCTCGGCAGGGATGGATTCACCCCTCCACTTT
>TRBJ2-2|TRBD2|TRBV7-7
CASSLAPTSRDTGELFF
TGTGCCAGCAGCTTAGCCCCGACTAGCAGAGACACCGGGGAGCTGTTTTTT
>TRBJ1-2|TRBD1|TRBV5-4
CASSQDPSTGGNGYTF
TGCGCCAGCAGCCAAGATCCATCGACAGGGGGAAATGGCTACACCTTC
>TRBJ2-1|TRBD2|TRBV4-2
CASSLHGGAGNEQFF
TGTGCCAGCAGCTTACACGGGGGGGCTGGGAATGAGCAGTTCTTC
>TRBJ2-7|NA|TRBV4-1
CASSQEESTTQYF
TGCGCCAGCAGCCAAGAAGAAAGTACGACGCAGTACTTC
>TRBJ1-1|TRBD1|TRBV10-2
CASSPDRGTEAFF
TGCGCCAGCAGTCCCGACAGGGGCACTGAAGCTTTCTTT
>TRBJ2-1|NA|TRBV5-5
CASSLQFNEQFF
TGTGCCAGCAGCTTGCAATTCAATGAGCAGTTCTTC
>TRBJ1-5|TRBD1|TRBV2
CASSGRGQNQPQHF
TGTGCCAGCAGTGGCAGGGGGCAGAATCAGCCCCAGCATTTT
>TRBJ1-1|TRBD1|TRBV6-6
CASSRDRELNTEAFF
TGTGCCAGCAGTCGGGACAGGGAATTGAACACTGAAGCTTTCTTT
>TRBJ1-1|NA|TRBV5-1
CASSLPPDRPNTEAFF
TGCGCCAGCAGCTTGCCCCCGGACAGACCGAACACTGAAGCTTTCTTT
>TRBJ2-2|NA|TRBV5-1
CASSIGGDWAGELFF
TGCGCCAGCAGCATCGGAGGGGATTGGGCCGGGGAGCTGTTTTTT
>TRBJ2-1|TRBD1|TRBV5-4
CASSTGQTVRNEQFF
TGTGCCAGCAGCACGGGACAGACGGTAAGGAATGAGCAGTTCTTC
>TRBJ2-1|TRBD1|TRBV5-1
CASSVMGQGVHNEQFF
TGCGCCAGCAGCGTCATGGGACAGGGGGTTCACAATGAGCAGTTCTTC
>TRBJ2-5|NA|TRBV5-1
CASSLVAKGGETQYF
TGCGCCAGCAGCTTGGTGGCTAAAGGGGGGGAGACCCAGTACTTC
>TRBJ2-1|TRBD2|TRBV11-2
CASSPVAGGYNEQFF
TGTGCCAGCAGCCCAGTGGCGGGGGGATACAATGAGCAGTTCTTC
>TRBJ2-7|TRBD2|TRBV30
CAGQDKILGLAGGRNTYEQYF
TGTGCCGGACAGGACAAAATCCTGGGACTAGCGGGGGGGCGAAACACCTACGAGCAGTACTTC
>TRBJ1-1|NA|TRBV5-1
CASSLRAQASSSPTEAFF
TGCGCCAGCAGCTTGCGCGCACAAGCGAGTAGCAGTCCCACTGAAGCTTTCTTT
>TRBJ2-7|NA|TRBV7-9
CASSLYSSYEQYF
TGTGCCAGCAGCTTGTACAGTTCCTACGAGCAGTACTTC